Below, 23 T cell receptor beta chains from the same sample are listed, as sequenced in a study of shared clonotypes between healthy human individuals. Terminally differentiated effector memory CD45RA+ cells were excluded from the naive CD8 cells, which were CD45RO-negative and positively selected for CCR7. Clones were sequenced by immunoSEQ multiplex PCR, and TCRdb holds only the in-frame ones, with some missing. The sample lists hundreds of thousands of clones; about 92% were seen once. The source material was naive CD8+ T cells sorted from blood. The receptors here all came from a man younger than 45 in good health.

The DNA for the CDR3 is TGCGCCAGCAGCTTGGATCGGGACAGGGCAACTTATAGCACAGATACGCAGTATTTT. Amino acids: CASSLDRDRATYSTDTQYF. The chain links TRBV5-1 to TRBJ2-3; 9 bases line up with TRBD1. This CDR3 has 19 residues. V was clipped by 0 bases and J by 0 bases; unmatched bases: 11. Germline V gives CDR1 SGHRS, CDR2 YFSETQ.

This clone occurred once. This chain uses TRBV7-6 with TRBJ2-1; maybe TRBD2 (6 bases). With 5 bases removed from V and 9 bases from J, the gap between germline ends came to 11 bases. Germline V CDR1 and CDR2: SGHVS, FNYEAQ. The CDR3 contains 12 residues. CDR3 in DNA: TGTGCCAGCAGCCCTAGGGACTCTGAGCAGTTCTTC. Translating it yields CASSPRDSEQFF.

The genes are TRBV4-1 and TRBJ2-7; maybe TRBD1 (6 bases). CDR3 length: 15 amino acids. The V end lost 1 base, the J end lost 0 bases, and 10 bases lay between the germline ends. CDR1 and CDR2 from the germline V gene are MGHRA and YSYEKL. CDR3 sequence (DNA): TGCGCCAGCAGCCAAGTCCCAGGGGTCTCCTACGAGCAGTACTTC. Protein: CASSQVPGVSYEQYF.

V gene TRBV5-6 combines with J gene TRBJ2-7; D may be TRBD2 (5 bases). Germline lookup yields CDR1 SGHDT and CDR2 YYEEEE. V dropped 1 base and J dropped 1 base, with 9 bases sitting between them. The CDR3 has 14 amino acids. This CDR3 is CASSLNPGSYEQYF. CDR3 DNA: TGTGCCAGCAGCTTGAACCCGGGATCCTACGAGCAGTACTTC. Variable domain in full (rest from reference TRBV5-6 and TRBJ2-7): DAGVTQSPTHLIKTRGQQVTLRCSPKSGHDTVSWYQQALGQGPQFIFQYYEEEERQRGNFPDRFSGHQFPNYSSELNVNALLLGDSALYLCASSLNPGSYEQYFGPGTRLTVT.

The chain joins TRBV29-1 to TRBJ2-1; D gene ambiguous. Germline values: CDR1 SQVTM, CDR2 ANQGSEA. The V end lost 4 bases, the J end lost 7 bases, and 8 bases lay between the germline ends. CDR3 length: 11 residues. The chain's CDR3 is CSVVVGNEQFF. The CDR3 nucleotides are TGCAGCGTTGTGGTGGGAAATGAGCAGTTCTTC.

This chain connects TRBV7-9 to TRBJ1-1; TRBD1 agrees at 8 bases. The germline V gene has CDR1 SEHNR and CDR2 FQNEAQ (reference sequence). The CDR3 is 15 residues long. The trim removed 2 bases at V and 1 base at J, leaving 3 bases unmatched. The CDR3 sequence is CASSLSRGRNTEAFF. The CDR3 nucleotides are TGTGCCAGCAGCTTATCCAGGGGGCGGAACACTGAAGCTTTCTTT.

This rearrangement joins TRBV4-3 to TRBJ2-7; the match to TRBD1 covers 8 bases. Germline values: CDR1 LGHNA, CDR2 YSLEER. The CDR3 is 13 amino acids. V was clipped by 4 bases and J by 3 bases; unmatched bases: 2. The CDR3 region has the DNA TGCGCCAGCAGCCTAGGACAGGGCTACGAGCAGTACTTC. Its protein product is CASSLGQGYEQYF.

The chain has TRBV29-1 and TRBJ2-2; 12 bases agree with TRBD2. CDR1 and CDR2 from the germline V gene are SQVTM and ANQGSEA. J was trimmed by 7 bases and V by 7 bases; bases with no gene match: 7. CDR3 length: 14 residues. Here the CDR3 reads CSGLLAGGGGELFF. Written as DNA, the CDR3 is TGCAGCGGATTACTAGCGGGAGGCGGCGGGGAGCTGTTTTTT.

The chain combines TRBV15 with TRBJ2-7; D gene unclear. V gave up 8 bases and J gave up 0 bases, with 14 bases separating them. The CDR3 is made up of 14 amino acids. Germline V gene sequence: CDR1 LNHNV, CDR2 YYDKDF (reference sequence). DNA for the CDR3: TGTGCCACCCGATTGACACATAGCTCCTACGAGCAGTACTTC. Translating it yields CATRLTHSSYEQYF.

V gene TRBV5-3 combines with J gene TRBJ2-1, with D uncertain. TRBV5-3 is sorted into the ORF group, with uncertain function. The CDR3 loop spans 14 amino acids. Trimming stripped 0 bases from V and 8 bases from J, with 12 bases between. This chain's CDR3 is CARSLVSGRDEQFF. In DNA, the CDR3 is TGTGCCAGAAGCTTGGTATCGGGTAGGGATGAGCAGTTCTTC.

The chain recombines TRBV29-1 with TRBJ2-1; a possible D gene is TRBD1 (6 bases). This CDR3 region has 15 residues. The ends were cut back, 0 bases at V and 5 bases at J, with 14 bases in the middle. Per germline, CDR1 SQVTM and CDR2 ANQGSEA. The CDR3 loop reads CSVEDSGHEDNEQFF. CDR3 DNA: TGCAGCGTTGAAGACTCGGGACATGAAGACAATGAGCAGTTCTTC.

The rearrangement links TRBV10-3 to TRBJ2-7; D remains ambiguous. The CDR3 contains 15 residues. Looked up from germline, CDR1 is ENHRY and CDR2 is SYGVKD. V lost 3 bases and J 6 bases, leaving 18 bases between the germline ends. CDR3 loop: CAISEWAGVSSEQYF. CDR3 DNA sequence: TGTGCCATCAGTGAATGGGCAGGCGTGTCTTCCGAGCAGTACTTC.

The chain employs TRBV2 and TRBJ2-1; 13 nucleotides line up with TRBD2. The CDR3 runs to 19 residues. V trimming: 3 bases; J trimming: 6 bases; junction bases outside the gene matches: 14. Germline lookup yields CDR1 SNHLY and CDR2 FYNNEI. CDR3 nucleotide sequence: TGTGCCAGCAGTGACGAGGGGACTAGCGGGATAGGATGGGCCAATGAGCAGTTCTTC. Translating it yields CASSDEGTSGIGWANEQFF.

The chain links TRBV5-1 to TRBJ2-1; 13 bases line up with TRBD2. There are 19 residues in the CDR3. The junction had 11 bases not matched to a gene; V was cut back by 5 bases and J by 0 bases. The germline gives CDR1 SGHRS, CDR2 YFSETQ. The CDR3 region is CASSFGTSGIESSYNEQFF. DNA of the CDR3: TGCGCCAGCAGTTTCGGGACTAGCGGGATAGAAAGCTCCTACAATGAGCAGTTCTTC.

V usage is TRBV11-1 and J usage is TRBJ2-3, with TRBD2 matching 12 bases. The CDR3 is 17 residues long. Germline V CDR1 and CDR2: SGHAT, FQDESV (reference sequence). Trimming at V came to 1 base and at J to 5 bases, leaving 7 bases not matched to a gene. CDR3 nucleotides: TGTGCCAGCAGCTTAGTGGCTAGCGGGAGGGCCGGAGATACGCAGTATTTT. Its protein product is CASSLVASGRAGDTQYF. Filled out from reference TRBV11-1 and TRBJ2-3, the complete variable domain reads EAEVAQSPRYKITEKSQAVAFWCDPISGHATLYWYRQILGQGPELLVQFQDESVVDDSQLPKDRFSAERLKGVDSTLKIQPAELGDSAMYLCASSLVASGRAGDTQYFGPGTRLTVL.

Only one count was recorded for this clone. This chain joins TRBV2 and TRBJ1-2, with D uncertain. Trimming stripped 2 bases from V and 4 bases from J, with 8 bases between. Germline CDR1 reads SNHLY; CDR2 reads FYNNEI. This CDR3 has 13 residues. The CDR3 is CASSEPYVYGYTF. The CDR3 region has the DNA TGTGCCAGCAGTGAACCGTACGTCTATGGCTACACCTTC.

This clone was seen just once. Written as DNA, the CDR3 is TGTGCCAGCAGCTCCACCGGGAGCACCTCTGGGGCCAACGTCCTGACTTTC. The encoded protein is CASSSTGSTSGANVLTF. The V and J genes are TRBV7-9 and TRBJ2-6, with TRBD2 as a possible D gene (6 bases). Germline CDR1 SEHNR, CDR2 FQNEAQ (reference sequence). The CDR3 is 17 residues long. Trimming removed 4 bases at V and 0 bases at J, with 13 bases between.

The chain recombines TRBV29-1 with TRBJ2-7; D is unresolved. V shed 0 bases and J shed 6 bases, with 6 bases lying between them. This CDR3 is 11 amino acids long. Looked up from germline, CDR1 is SQVTM and CDR2 is ANQGSEA. The CDR3: CSVEDGVEQYF. CDR3 bases: TGCAGCGTTGAAGACGGTGTCGAGCAGTACTTC.

This clone came up once. The chain couples TRBV7-6 to TRBJ2-5; D possibly corresponds to TRBD2 (5 bases). Trimming took off 5 bases at V and 9 bases at J, with 28 bases between the two ends. There are 17 residues in the CDR3. Germline lookup yields CDR1 SGHVS and CDR2 FNYEAQ. This CDR3 is CASSLPLGADPLSAQYF. In DNA form, the CDR3 reads TGTGCCAGCAGCCTCCCATTAGGAGCGGACCCTCTTTCGGCCCAGTACTTC.

The chain links TRBV28 to TRBJ2-7; 13 positions match TRBD2. CDR3 length: 15 residues. The germline V gene encodes CDR1 MDHEN and CDR2 SYDVKM. Trimming took 8 bases from V and 3 from J; bases not matched to a gene: 7. CDR3 sequence: CASANRTSGSYEQYF. CDR3 sequence (DNA): TGTGCCAGCGCGAACCGGACTAGCGGGAGCTACGAGCAGTACTTC.

This clone was seen a handful of times. The chain has TRBV7-9 and TRBJ1-2; 8 nucleotides agree with TRBD1. Germline CDR1 reads SEHNR; CDR2 reads FQNEAQ (reference sequence). Trimming removed 5 bases from V and 3 bases from J; junction bases left unmatched: 8. The CDR3 length is 15 residues. The chain's CDR3 is CASSTPDRVDYGYTF. CDR3 sequence (DNA): TGTGCCAGCAGCACCCCGGACAGGGTTGACTATGGCTACACCTTC.

CDR3 in DNA: TGCGCCAGCAGCTTCCCTTCACAGGAATACGAGCAGTACTTC. Its translation: CASSFPSQEYEQYF. The chain couples TRBV5-1 to TRBJ2-7; a weak D match, TRBD1 (5 bases). This CDR3 is built from 14 residues. In germline, CDR1 is SGHRS, CDR2 YFSETQ. Trimming left V 2 bases short and J 4 bases short, with 13 bases between.

The table lists this clone with a few counts. Within the sample, other DNA sequences also encode this same CDR3. The rearrangement joins TRBV6-5 to TRBJ2-7, with D unresolved. V gave up 6 bases and J gave up 0 bases, with 6 bases separating them. CDR3 length equals 12 residues. Germline loops: CDR1 MNHEY, CDR2 SVGAGI. The CDR3 DNA reads TGTGCCAGCAGCCCCAACTCCTACGAGCAGTACTTC. This encodes CASSPNSYEQYF.